This TCR beta chain was found in a study of glioma-infiltrating T cells. The CDR3 totals 14 residues. V was cut by 0 bases and J by 3 bases, with 9 bases left in between. CDR1 and CDR2 (germline): SGHTA, FQGNSA. Study results and limitations: Tissue-blood divergence was below expectation in non-neoplastic patients, above in gliomas. Tissue and blood shared very few CDR3 sequences.

In this sample, this clonotype turned up many times. Its antigen is unknown. The iRepertoire nested amplicon-rescue multiplex PCR amplified TCR alpha and beta CDR3s from RNA. TCRdb passed the multiplex PCR reads through MiXCR, listing each CDR3 protein once. The sample gives about 93,000 distinct CDR3 sequences, approximately 39% of which show up once; around two fifths is in the top ten. This TCR came from a human donor with low-grade glioma or glioblastoma, undergoing nonglioma brain surgery, or in good health (not recorded which). The source material was glioma tissue, nonneoplastic brain tissue, or PBMCs (not recorded which). The rearrangement uses TRBV7-2 and TRBJ2-7; D may correspond to TRBD1 or TRBD2 (5 bases each). The CDR3 spells CASSLARDGYEQYF. The CDR3 DNA reads as TGTGCCAGCAGCTTAGCCCGGGACGGCTACGAGCAGTACTTC.